The T cell receptor beta chain under discussion was sequenced for a study of blood T cell repertoires in COVID-19. Study as a whole: Italy, Spain and the United States were the sources of the convalescent and acute COVID-19 samples. From T cells, B-cell-depleted T cells, or PBMCs came the material, which was cDNA or gDNA.

This clone has more than one count but fewer than ten. Germline V gene lookup returns CDR1 MGHRA and CDR2 YSYEKL. V shed 0 bases and J shed 0 bases, with 21 bases lying between them. This CDR3 contains 19 residues. Produced via immunoSEQ multiplex PCR; TCRdb's table is partial and in-frame only. In the table there are about 200,000 clones, 90% of which are singletons. Cohort placement rested on clinical history that participants reported themselves. Symptom resolution, clearance, or two negative PCRs marked donors in Cohort 3 as recovered. The receptor comes from a man aged 30 to 39 who had recovered from COVID-19. This sequence joins TRBV4-1 and TRBJ2-7; D may be TRBD2 (6 bases). The specimen was PBMCs or T cells enriched from blood (not recorded which). CDR3 sequence reads: CASSQDSAEASASSYEQYF. The CDR3 nucleotides are TGCGCCAGCAGCCAAGATTCGGCCGAAGCTAGCGCAAGCTCCTACGAGCAGTACTTC.